In its sample, the clone carrying this T cell receptor beta chain was seen a few times. This entry comes from a study of T-cell memory formation after mild COVID-19. The overall study: TCR clustering was largely donor specific.

One entry per CDR3 protein results from TCRdb running MiXCR on the 5' RACE reads. The repertoire includes hundreds of thousands of distinct CDR3 sequences, about a fifth of them detected once, and under 15% sits in the top ten. The CDR3 spans 14 residues. V gave up 8 bases and J gave up 0 bases, with 14 bases separating them. Germline loops: CDR1 MNHNS, CDR2 SASEGT. The specimen was PBMCs or a T cell subset sorted from them (not recorded which). This chain uses TRBV6-1 with TRBJ2-7; D may be TRBD1 or TRBD2 (5 bases each). The sequence was collected from an adult woman who had mild COVID-19 (a few samples of this study predate the infection). Cell type and time point are not known. For the CDR3, the DNA is TGTGCCAGCCAAGTGGGACCCCTCTCCTACGAGCAGTACTTC. It is translated as CASQVGPLSYEQYF.